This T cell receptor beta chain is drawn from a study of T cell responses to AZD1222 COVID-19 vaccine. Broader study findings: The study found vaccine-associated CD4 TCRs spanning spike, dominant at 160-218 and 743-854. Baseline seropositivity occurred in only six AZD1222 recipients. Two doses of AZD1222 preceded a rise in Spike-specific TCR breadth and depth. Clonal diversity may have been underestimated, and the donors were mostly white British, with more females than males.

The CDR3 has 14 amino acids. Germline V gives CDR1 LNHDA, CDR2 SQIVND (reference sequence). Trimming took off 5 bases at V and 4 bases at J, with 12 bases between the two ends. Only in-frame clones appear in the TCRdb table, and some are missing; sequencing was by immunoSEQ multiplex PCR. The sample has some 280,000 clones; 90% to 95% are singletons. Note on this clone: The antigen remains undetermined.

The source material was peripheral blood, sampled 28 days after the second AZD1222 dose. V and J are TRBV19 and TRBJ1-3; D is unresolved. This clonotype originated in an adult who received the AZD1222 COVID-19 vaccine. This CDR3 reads CASSWRVHGNTIYF. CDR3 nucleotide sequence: TGTGCCAGTAGTTGGAGAGTTCACGGAAACACCATATATTTT.